The entry that follows covers one TCR beta chain sequence. Its antigen is currently unknown. Data came from immunoSEQ multiplex PCR; TCRdb stores just in-frame clones and leaves some out. The sample includes roughly 76,000 clones, 86% of them seen just once. Losses at the gene ends were 5 bases for V and 5 bases for J; bases not matched to a gene: 11. This CDR3 contains 15 residues. The germline CDR1 and CDR2 sequences are MNHEY and SMNVEV (reference sequence). This record comes from a study of T cell responses to AZD1222 COVID-19 vaccine. On the study more broadly: Second-dose schedules of about 4 or about 12 weeks were combined.

Overall study findings and caveats: The donor group comprised mostly white British people and more females; the analysis possibly underestimated clonal diversity. Dominant CD4 TCR responses targeted spike regions 160-218 and 743-854. Nearly half of spike-specific TCRs reportedly target variant regions that are unmutated in the B.1.351 and B.1.1.7 variants.

The sample here was peripheral blood, taken on day 0 of AZD1222 vaccination. V usage is TRBV27 and J usage is TRBJ1-1, with 7 bases aligning to TRBD1. This clonotype was sampled from an adult in good health. The CDR3 loop reads CASSQKTGRVTEAFF. The CDR3 region has the DNA TGTGCCAGCAGTCAGAAGACAGGGAGAGTGACTGAAGCTTTCTTT.